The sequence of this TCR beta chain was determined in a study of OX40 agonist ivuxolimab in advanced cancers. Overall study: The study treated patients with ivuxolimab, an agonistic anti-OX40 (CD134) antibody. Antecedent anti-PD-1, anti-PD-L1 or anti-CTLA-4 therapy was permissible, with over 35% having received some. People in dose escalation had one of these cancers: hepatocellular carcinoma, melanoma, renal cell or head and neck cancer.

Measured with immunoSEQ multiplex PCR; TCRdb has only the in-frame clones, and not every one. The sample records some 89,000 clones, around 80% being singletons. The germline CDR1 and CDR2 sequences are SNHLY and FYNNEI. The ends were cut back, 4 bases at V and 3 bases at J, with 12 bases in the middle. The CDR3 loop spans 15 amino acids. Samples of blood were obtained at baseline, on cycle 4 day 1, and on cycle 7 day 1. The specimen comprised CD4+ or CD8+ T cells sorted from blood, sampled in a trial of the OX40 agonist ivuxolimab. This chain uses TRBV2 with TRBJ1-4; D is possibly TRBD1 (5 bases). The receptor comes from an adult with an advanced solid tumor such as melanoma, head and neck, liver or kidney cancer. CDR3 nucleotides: TGTGCCAGCAGTGCAATCAGGGCAGCTAATGAAAAACTGTTTTTT. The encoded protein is CASSAIRAANEKLFF.